A single sample gave rise to the 18 T cell receptor beta chains below, sequenced in a study of regulatory T cells. Primers: 52 TRBV forward and 13 TRBJ reverse. Sequencing was performed with immunoSEQ multiplex PCR; in TCRdb, only in-frame clones are kept and a portion is missing. The repertoire includes 30,000 to 40,000 clones, 93% of them detected once, and more than 0.75% sits in the top ten. Study results and caveats: Hydrophobic residues at CDR3 positions 6 and 7 were enriched in conventional CD4+ T cells of CD3G-deficient patients.

These receptors' targets are unknown. The sequenced material came from conventional CD4+ T cells sorted from blood. The receptors originated from a child aged 2 to 9 with CD3G deficiency.

The chain recombines TRBV5-1 with TRBJ2-5, with D tentatively TRBD2 (5 bases). The CDR3 runs to 12 residues. Germline V gene data show CDR1 as SGHRS and CDR2 as YFSETQ. V dropped 2 bases and J dropped 7 bases, with 9 bases sitting between them. The CDR3 DNA is TGCGCCAGCAGCTTCGGGGAAGGGACCCAGTACTTC. Its protein product is CASSFGEGTQYF.

V and J are TRBV28 and TRBJ1-2; D is uncertain. This CDR3 is built from 14 residues. V was cut by 3 bases and J by 2 bases, with 10 bases left in between. Germline CDR1 is MDHEN and CDR2 is SYDVKM. The CDR3 bases are TGTGCCAGCAGTTTGAATGGGGAGAACTATGGCTACACCTTC. This sequence encodes CASSLNGENYGYTF.

This clone has a single count. The chain uses TRBV5-1 and TRBJ2-2; TRBD2 aligns across 8 bases. Trimming cost V 5 bases and J 3 bases; bases outside gene matches: 15. Germline assignment: CDR1 SGHRS and CDR2 YFSETQ. The CDR3 is 18 residues long. CDR3 nucleotide sequence: TGCGCCAGCAGTGACCTACGGGCCAGCGGGGGCGACACCGGGGAGCTGTTTTTT. Its translation is CASSDLRASGGDTGELFF.

The chain links TRBV11-2 to TRBJ2-1; D is ambiguous. The V gene lost 3 bases and the J gene lost 4 bases, with 7 bases spanning the gap. The V gene's germline CDR1 is SGHAT and CDR2 FQNNGV. This CDR3 contains 13 residues. CDR3 amino acids: CASSFGRYNEQFF. Written as DNA, the CDR3 is TGTGCCAGCAGCTTCGGGCGGTACAATGAGCAGTTCTTC. Together with reference TRBV11-2 and TRBJ2-1, the CDR3 gives the full variable domain: EAGVAQSPRYKIIEKRQSVAFWCNPISGHATLYWYQQILGQGPKLLIQFQNNGVVDDSQLPKDRFSAERLKGVDSTLKIQPAKLEDSAVYLCASSFGRYNEQFFGPGTRLTVL.

V is TRBV5-1 and J is TRBJ2-6; tentative D call: TRBD1 (5 bases). V was shortened by 4 bases and J by 6 bases, with 11 bases between the two germline ends. The CDR3 is 14 residues long. Germline CDR1 reads SGHRS; CDR2 reads YFSETQ. The CDR3 region is CASSAGAAANVLTF. CDR3 sequence (DNA): TGCGCCAGCAGCGCTGGGGCGGCGGCCAACGTCCTGACTTTC.

This chain joins TRBV28 and TRBJ1-5; 7 nucleotides align to TRBD1. The CDR3 has 13 amino acids. Germline CDR1 is MDHEN and CDR2 is SYDVKM. V gave up 7 bases and J gave up 4 bases; unmatched junction bases: 4. The CDR3 DNA follows: TGTGCCAGCACCGGGACAGAGAATCAGCCCCAGCATTTT. Protein sequence: CASTGTENQPQHF.

This clone was found a few times. The chain employs TRBV6-6 and TRBJ2-2, with 8 bases identical to TRBD1. V shed 6 bases and J 4 bases; nucleotides not matched to a gene: 7. This CDR3 has 15 residues. Germline values: CDR1 MNHNY, CDR2 SVGAGI (reference sequence). CDR3 in amino acids: CASRDQGAGTGELFF. The CDR3 nucleotides read TGTGCCAGCAGGGACCAGGGGGCTGGCACCGGGGAGCTGTTTTTT.

This clone occurred once. The chain uses TRBV11-2 and TRBJ2-1, with 10 bases fitting TRBD2. J was trimmed by 10 bases and V by 4 bases; bases with no gene match: 13. This CDR3 spans 16 amino acids. Germline V lookup: CDR1 SGHAT, CDR2 FQNNGV. The CDR3 here is CASSSGSGRPSGEQFF. The CDR3 nucleotides read TGTGCCAGCAGCTCCGGTAGCGGGAGGCCTAGTGGGGAGCAGTTCTTC.

This clone is a singleton in its sample. This chain's CDR3 is CASSLASSSYEQYF. In DNA form, the CDR3 reads TGCGCCAGCAGCTTGGCCTCGAGCTCCTACGAGCAGTACTTC. The V call is TRBV5-1, the J call TRBJ2-7; D remains unclear. V lost 0 bases to trimming and J lost 0 bases, with 7 bases between them. Germline CDR1 and CDR2: SGHRS and YFSETQ. The CDR3 contains 14 residues.

This clone has more than one count but fewer than ten. The V call is TRBV5-1, the J call TRBJ2-5; D remains ambiguous. CDR1 and CDR2 from the germline V gene are SGHRS and YFSETQ. Trimming took 0 bases from V and 0 from J, leaving 6 bases between them. The CDR3 spans 14 residues. The CDR3 reads CASSLEGNQETQYF. The CDR3 DNA reads TGCGCCAGCAGCTTGGAAGGGAACCAAGAGACCCAGTACTTC.

This clone appeared a single time. The chain joins TRBV28 to TRBJ1-5; the D gene is possibly TRBD1 (5 bases). The V and J ends lost 7 bases and 1 base respectively, with 11 bases between them. Germline V lookup: CDR1 MDHEN, CDR2 SYDVKM. The CDR3 length is 14 residues. The CDR3 DNA reads as TGTGCCAGCAAGTCGGGGGGGAGCAATCAGCCCCAGCATTTT. Encoded protein: CASKSGGSNQPQHF.

V is TRBV5-1 and J is TRBJ2-1; 11 nucleotides line up with TRBD2. Germline CDR1 is SGHRS and CDR2 is YFSETQ. With 4 bases clipped from V and 8 bases from J, the junction kept 5 bases outside the gene matches. The CDR3 runs 14 residues. The CDR3 protein is CASSRGLADYEQFF. CDR3 coding DNA: TGCGCCAGCAGCAGGGGACTAGCGGACTATGAGCAGTTCTTC.

The CDR3 nucleotides read TGTGCCAGCACGGAGGGGGGCTATGGCTACACCTTC. Residues: CASTEGGYGYTF. This rearrangement joins TRBV28 to TRBJ1-2; TRBD1 might be the D (6 bases). This CDR3 has 12 amino acids. Deletions cut 7 bases from V and 4 bases from J, with 10 bases between. Germline lookup yields CDR1 MDHEN and CDR2 SYDVKM.

This chain joins TRBV7-9 and TRBJ2-3; D is ambiguous. This CDR3 comprises 14 residues. Germline assignment: CDR1 SEHNR and CDR2 FQNEAQ (reference sequence). V lost 3 bases and J 5 bases, leaving 12 bases between the germline ends. The CDR3 DNA sequence: TGTGCCAGCAGCTTGAATACGGTGGGAGATACGCAGTATTTT. Protein: CASSLNTVGDTQYF.

CDR3 sequence (DNA): TGTGCCAGCAGTCGGACTCGAGCGGGAGAGCAGTACTTC. Its protein is CASSRTRAGEQYF. This rearrangement joins TRBV6-1 to TRBJ2-7, with TRBD2 matching over 7 bases. V lost 5 bases to trimming and J lost 7 bases; unmatched junction nucleotides: 8. Germline V CDR1 and CDR2: MNHNS, SASEGT. The length of the CDR3 is 13 residues.

The gene calls are TRBV10-2 and TRBJ2-7; D is unresolved. Looked up from germline, CDR1 is WSHSY and CDR2 is SAAADI. The CDR3 has 13 residues. The V end was cut by 8 bases, the J end by 0 bases, with 11 bases between. CDR3 coding DNA: TGCGCCAGCCGACGCGCGAGCTCCTACGAGCAGTACTTC. This translates into CASRRASSYEQYF.

The V call is TRBV10-3, the J call TRBJ2-7; 7 positions agree with TRBD1. The V segment lost 4 bases and the J segment 4 bases; nucleotides outside the gene matches: 1. From germline, CDR1 is ENHRY and CDR2 SYGVKD. The CDR3 sequence is 12 residues long. The CDR3 DNA follows: TGTGCCATCAGTGGACAGGGATACGAGCAGTACTTC. It specifies CAISGQGYEQYF.

The genes are TRBV28 and TRBJ2-3; D unresolved. The CDR3 spans 13 residues. The V gene lost 2 bases and the J gene lost 3 bases, with 6 bases spanning the gap. The germline V gene encodes CDR1 MDHEN and CDR2 SYDVKM. In DNA form, the CDR3 reads TGTGCCAGCAGTTTACCGATTACAGATACGCAGTATTTT. Its protein is CASSLPITDTQYF.